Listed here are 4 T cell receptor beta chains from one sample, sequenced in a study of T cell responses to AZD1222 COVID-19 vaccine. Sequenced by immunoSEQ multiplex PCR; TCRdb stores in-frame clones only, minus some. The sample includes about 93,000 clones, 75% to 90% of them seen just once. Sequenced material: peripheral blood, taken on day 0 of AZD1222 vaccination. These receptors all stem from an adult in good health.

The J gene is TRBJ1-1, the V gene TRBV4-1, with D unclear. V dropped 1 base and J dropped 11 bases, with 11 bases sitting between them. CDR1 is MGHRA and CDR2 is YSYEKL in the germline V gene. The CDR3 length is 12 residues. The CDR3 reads CASSQVVGRAFF. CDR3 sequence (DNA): TGCGCCAGCAGCCAAGTGGTAGGGCGGGCTTTCTTT.

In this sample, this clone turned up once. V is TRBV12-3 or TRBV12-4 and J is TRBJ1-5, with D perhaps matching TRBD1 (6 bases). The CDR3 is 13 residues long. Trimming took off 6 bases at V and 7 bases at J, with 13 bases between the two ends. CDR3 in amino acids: CASRGQGEQPQHF. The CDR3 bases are TGTGCCAGCAGGGGACAAGGGGAGCAGCCCCAGCATTTT.

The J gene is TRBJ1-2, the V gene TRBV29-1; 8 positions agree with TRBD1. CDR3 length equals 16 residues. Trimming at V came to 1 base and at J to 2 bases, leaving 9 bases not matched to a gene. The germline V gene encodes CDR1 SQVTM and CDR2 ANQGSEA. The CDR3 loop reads CSVEVRQGPLNYGYTF. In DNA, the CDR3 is TGCAGCGTTGAAGTGCGACAGGGGCCGCTCAACTATGGCTACACCTTC.

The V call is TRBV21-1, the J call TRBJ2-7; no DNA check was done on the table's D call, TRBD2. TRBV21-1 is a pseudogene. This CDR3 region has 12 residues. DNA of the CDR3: TGTGCCAGCAGCCCTAGTAGCTACGAGCAGTACTTC. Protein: CASSPSSYEQYF.